These T cell receptor beta chains were read from a single sample in a study of T cell responses to AZD1222 COVID-19 vaccine. The protocol was immunoSEQ multiplex PCR, while the TCRdb copy is restricted to in-frame clones and leaves out a portion. The sample has under 200,000 clones, around nine tenths seen once. Sequencing was performed on peripheral blood, taken 28 days after the second dose of the MenACWY control vaccine. The receptors shown here come from an adult who received the MenACWY meningococcal vaccine as a control. CDR3s include the opening cysteine and the closing phenylalanine or tryptophan. The D gene is left open where the match is weak. Size is omitted from some rows. Given values are once, few, many or a class for expanded clones.

>TRBV18|-|-|TRBJ1-5
CASSPPDSGYNQPQHF
TGTGCCAGCTCACCACCCGATTCGGGTTACAATCAGCCCCAGCATTTT
>TRBV5-1|-|-|TRBJ2-5
CASSLRVGETQYF
TGCGCCAGCTCCTTAAGGGTCGGGGAGACCCAGTACTTC
>TRBV9|-|-|TRBJ2-5
CASSVGPLEETQYF
TGTGCCAGCAGCGTAGGCCCCTTAGAGGAGACCCAGTACTTC
>TRBV3-1/TRBV3-2|-|few|TRBJ2-4
CASSQVPAWGIQYF
TGTGCCAGCAGCCAAGTCCCGGCCTGGGGCATTCAGTACTTC
>TRBV5-6|TRBD2|-|TRBJ2-2
CASSRSGRYTGELFF
TGTGCCAGCAGCCGGAGCGGGAGGTACACCGGGGAGCTGTTTTTT
>TRBV28|TRBD2|-|TRBJ2-1
CAYRAGGRYNEQFF
TGTGCCTACCGAGCGGGAGGTCGGTACAATGAGCAGTTCTTC
>TRBV6-2/TRBV6-3|-|-|TRBJ1-6
CASSPSGTRSSPLHF
TGTGCCAGCAGTCCCTCTGGGACAAGGAGTTCACCCCTCCACTTT
>TRBV19|-|few|TRBJ2-5
CASSIQGGAQETQYF
TGTGCCAGTAGTATTCAGGGCGGGGCGCAAGAGACCCAGTACTTC
>TRBV2|-|-|TRBJ2-7
CASGGRITYF
TGTGCCAGCGGGGGACGGATTACGTACTTC
>TRBV7-3|-|-|TRBJ2-5
CASSLGGGLETQYF
TGTGCCAGCAGCTTAGGAGGAGGACTAGAGACCCAGTACTTC
>TRBV27|TRBD1|-|TRBJ2-7
CASSPLKQGTDSYEQYF
TGTGCCAGCAGTCCGCTAAAACAGGGGACAGACTCCTACGAGCAGTACTTC
>TRBV11-2|-|-|TRBJ2-2
CASSLVGTGELFF
TGTGCCAGCAGCTTAGTCGGCACCGGGGAGCTGTTTTTT
>TRBV27|-|few|TRBJ2-1
CASSQGYNEQFF
TGTGCCAGCAGCCAGGGGTACAATGAGCAGTTCTTC
>TRBV28|-|-|TRBJ1-2
CASRTSDTGFGYTF
TGTGCCAGCAGAACCAGCGATACAGGGTTTGGTTACACCTTC
>TRBV19|TRBD1|-|TRBJ1-1
CASSSQGVTEAFF
TGTGCCAGTAGTAGCCAGGGGGTCACTGAAGCTTTCTTT
>TRBV18|-|-|TRBJ1-1
CASSSTMNTEAFF
TGTGCCAGCTCATCTACTATGAACACTGAAGCTTTCTTT
>TRBV5-8|-|-|TRBJ1-2
CASSNGGGYTF
TGTGCCAGCAGCAACGGGGGTGGCTACACCTTC
>TRBV5-5|-|-|TRBJ1-2
CASSPVVDSFNYGYTF
TGTGCCAGCAGCCCAGTCGTGGATTCGTTTAACTATGGCTACACCTTC
>TRBV2|TRBD2|-|TRBJ2-1
CASETSRSHEQFF
TGTGCCAGCGAGACTAGCCGTAGCCATGAGCAGTTCTTC
>TRBV6-5|TRBD1|-|TRBJ1-4
CASSYSTGSREKLFF
TGTGCCAGCAGTTACTCGACAGGGAGCCGAGAAAAACTGTTTTTT
>TRBV28|TRBD1|-|TRBJ1-2
CASSPPYRDRGYGYTF
TGTGCCAGCAGTCCCCCCTACCGGGACAGGGGATATGGCTACACCTTC
>TRBV7-2|TRBD2|-|TRBJ2-7
CASSPAGGRREQYF
TGTGCCAGCAGCCCGGCGGGAGGGCGTCGGGAGCAGTACTTC
>TRBV19|TRBD2|-|TRBJ2-5
CASSGLAFQETQYF
TGTGCCAGTAGTGGACTAGCGTTTCAAGAGACCCAGTACTTC
>TRBV28|-|-|TRBJ1-2
CASSLVNYGYTF
TGTGCCAGCAGCCTAGTTAACTATGGCTACACCTTC
>TRBV29-1|TRBD1|-|TRBJ1-1
CSGWTGGSGNTEAFF
TGCAGCGGATGGACAGGGGGCTCTGGAAACACTGAAGCTTTCTTT
>TRBV28|TRBD2|-|TRBJ2-1
CASSPLAGGPTIPGYEQFF
TGTGCCAGCAGTCCCCTAGCGGGAGGGCCGACCATCCCCGGCTATGAGCAGTTCTTC
>TRBV21-1|-|-|TRBJ1-6
CASRTPPADNSPLHF
TGTGCCAGCAGGACCCCCCCGGCTGATAATTCACCCCTCCACTTT
>TRBV7-2|-|-|TRBJ2-7
CASSGGGGYEQYF
TGTGCCAGCAGCGGGGGAGGGGGTTACGAGCAGTACTTC
>TRBV6-5|-|-|TRBJ2-1
CASRPGPSSDNEQFF
TGTGCCAGCAGGCCGGGACCGTCGTCGGACAATGAGCAGTTCTTC
>TRBV2|TRBD1|-|TRBJ1-2
CASIGGSLTGGYTF
TGTGCCAGCATAGGGGGCAGCTTAACTGGTGGCTACACCTTC
>TRBV5-1|TRBD1|-|TRBJ2-5
CASRPKDRVETQYF
TGCGCCAGCAGGCCTAAAGACAGGGTGGAGACCCAGTACTTC
>TRBV14|-|-|TRBJ2-1
CASSQVRGGLANEQFF
TGTGCCAGCAGCCAAGTGAGAGGCGGCCTAGCGAATGAGCAGTTCTTC
>TRBV24-1|-|-|TRBJ2-7
CATSDSGGRSEQYF
TGTGCCACCAGTGATTCCGGCGGACGCTCCGAGCAGTACTTC
>TRBV2|-|-|TRBJ1-2
CASAYLGGYTF
TGTGCCAGCGCATACTTAGGGGGCTACACCTTC
>TRBV3-1/TRBV3-2|TRBD1|-|TRBJ1-5
CASSQGDRGQGQPQHF
TGTGCCAGCAGCCAAGGGGACAGGGGGCAAGGTCAGCCCCAGCATTTT
>TRBV18|-|-|TRBJ2-7
CASSPRDEQYF
TGTGCCAGCTCACCGAGGGACGAGCAGTACTTC
>TRBV27|-|-|TRBJ1-6
CASSSRTEGGDNSPLHF
TGTGCCAGCAGTTCCCGGACAGAAGGGGGAGATAATTCACCCCTCCACTTT
>TRBV7-7|-|-|TRBJ2-2
CASSLATGNTGELFF
TGTGCCAGCAGCTTAGCTACAGGGAACACCGGGGAGCTGTTTTTT
>TRBV7-9|TRBD2|once|TRBJ2-3
CASSLAGGPQRADTQYF
TGTGCCAGCAGCTTAGCGGGAGGGCCTCAACGCGCAGATACGCAGTATTTT
>TRBV11-3|TRBD1|-|TRBJ1-6
CASSVAPGQLNSPLHF
TGTGCCAGCAGCGTCGCTCCGGGACAGCTTAATTCACCCCTCCACTTT
>TRBV9|-|-|TRBJ1-2
CASSIGGDGYTF
TGTGCCAGCAGCATCGGTGGGGATGGCTACACCTTC
>TRBV19|TRBD1|-|TRBJ1-2
CASRTQQGGFYGYTF
TGTGCCAGTAGAACACAGCAGGGGGGGTTCTATGGCTACACCTTC
>TRBV5-4|TRBD2|-|TRBJ2-3
CASSTFGASGSPDTQYF
TGTGCCAGCAGCACATTCGGGGCTAGCGGGAGCCCAGATACGCAGTATTTT
>TRBV6-2/TRBV6-3|-|once|TRBJ1-5
CASSLERNQPQHF
TGTGCCAGCAGTCTAGAGCGCAATCAGCCCCAGCATTTT
>TRBV7-6|TRBD2|-|TRBJ2-7
CASSSGLAAVSEQYF
TGTGCCAGCAGCTCGGGACTAGCAGCAGTATCCGAGCAGTACTTC
>TRBV5-1|-|-|TRBJ2-1
CASSLSSGRDEQFF
TGCGCCAGCAGCTTAAGTAGCGGAAGGGATGAGCAGTTCTTC
>TRBV7-6|-|-|TRBJ2-2
CASSTPLAGELFF
TGTGCCAGCAGCACCCCCTTAGCCGGGGAGCTGTTTTTT
>TRBV4-3|TRBD2|-|TRBJ2-7
CASSQGLAGISYEQYF
TGCGCCAGCAGCCAAGGACTAGCGGGGATCTCCTACGAGCAGTACTTC
>TRBV5-4|-|-|TRBJ1-2
CASSLSTGAVRYGYTF
TGTGCCAGCAGCTTGTCTACGGGGGCGGTGAGATATGGCTACACCTTC
>TRBV29-1|TRBD1|-|TRBJ1-1
CSVQGDDTEAFF
TGCAGCGTTCAGGGGGACGACACTGAAGCTTTCTTT
>TRBV29-1|-|-|TRBJ1-4
CSVVGPLREKLFF
TGCAGCGTTGTAGGACCCCTCAGAGAAAAACTGTTTTTT
>TRBV5-8|-|few|TRBJ2-5
CASRSAGMETQYF
TGTGCCAGCAGATCGGCAGGGATGGAGACCCAGTACTTC
>TRBV19|-|-|TRBJ1-6
CASSIETGVWSPLHF
TGTGCCAGTAGTATAGAAACGGGTGTGTGGTCACCCCTCCACTTT
>TRBV30|-|-|TRBJ1-3
CAWSWDQSSGNTIYF
TGTGCCTGGAGTTGGGACCAAAGCTCTGGAAACACCATATATTTT
>TRBV6-1|-|-|TRBJ1-6
CASSEVGPNSPLHF
TGTGCCAGCAGTGAAGTGGGCCCTAATTCACCCCTCCACTTT
>TRBV3-1/TRBV3-2|-|-|TRBJ2-1
CASSPGRTVYNEQFF
TGTGCCAGCAGCCCCGGCCGGACAGTCTACAATGAGCAGTTCTTC
>TRBV6-1|TRBD2|-|TRBJ2-5
CASRNAGGSETQYF
TGTGCCAGCCGAAACGCGGGAGGGTCGGAGACCCAGTACTTC